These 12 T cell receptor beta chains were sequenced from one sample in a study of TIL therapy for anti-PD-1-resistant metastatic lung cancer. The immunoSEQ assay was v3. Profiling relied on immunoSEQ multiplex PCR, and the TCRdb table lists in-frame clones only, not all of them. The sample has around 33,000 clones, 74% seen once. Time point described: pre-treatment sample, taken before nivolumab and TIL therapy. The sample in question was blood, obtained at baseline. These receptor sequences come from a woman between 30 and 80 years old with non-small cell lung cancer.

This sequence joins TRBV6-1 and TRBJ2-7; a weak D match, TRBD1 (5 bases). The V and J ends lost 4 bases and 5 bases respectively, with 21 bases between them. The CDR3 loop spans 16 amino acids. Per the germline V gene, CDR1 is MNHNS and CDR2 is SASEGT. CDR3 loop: CASSALNGARGDEQYF. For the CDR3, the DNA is TGTGCCAGCAGTGCACTGAATGGCGCTAGGGGCGACGAGCAGTACTTC.

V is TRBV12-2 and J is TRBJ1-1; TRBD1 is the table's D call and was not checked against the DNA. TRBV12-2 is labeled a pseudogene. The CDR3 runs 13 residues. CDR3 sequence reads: CASRSRQDAEAFF. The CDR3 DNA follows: TGTGCAAGTCGCTCCCGACAGGATGCTGAAGCTTTCTTT.

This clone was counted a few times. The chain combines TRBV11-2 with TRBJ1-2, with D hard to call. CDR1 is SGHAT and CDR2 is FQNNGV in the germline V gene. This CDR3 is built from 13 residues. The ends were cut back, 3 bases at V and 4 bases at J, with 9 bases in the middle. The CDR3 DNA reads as TGTGCCAGCAGCTTGACGGAGACCTATGGCTACACCTTC. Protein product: CASSLTETYGYTF.

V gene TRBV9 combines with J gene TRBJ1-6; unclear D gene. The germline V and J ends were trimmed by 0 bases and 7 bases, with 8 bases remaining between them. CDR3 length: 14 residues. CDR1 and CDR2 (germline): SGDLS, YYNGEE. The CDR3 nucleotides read TGTGCCAGCAGCGTAGTCGGGGTAAATTCACCCCTCCACTTT. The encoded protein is CASSVVGVNSPLHF.

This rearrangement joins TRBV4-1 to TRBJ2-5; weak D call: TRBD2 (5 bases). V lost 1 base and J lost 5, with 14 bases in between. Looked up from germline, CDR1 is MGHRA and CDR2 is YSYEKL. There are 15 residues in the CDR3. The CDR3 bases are TGCGCCAGCAGCCAAGCGCCGGGAAGAAGGGAGACCCAGTACTTC. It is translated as CASSQAPGRRETQYF.

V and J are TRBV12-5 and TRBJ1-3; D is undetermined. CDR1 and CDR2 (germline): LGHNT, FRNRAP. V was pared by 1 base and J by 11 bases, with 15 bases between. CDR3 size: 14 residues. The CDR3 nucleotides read TGTGCTAGTGGTTTGGAGGGCCCTAGAAGCCCCATATATTTT. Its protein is CASGLEGPRSPIYF.

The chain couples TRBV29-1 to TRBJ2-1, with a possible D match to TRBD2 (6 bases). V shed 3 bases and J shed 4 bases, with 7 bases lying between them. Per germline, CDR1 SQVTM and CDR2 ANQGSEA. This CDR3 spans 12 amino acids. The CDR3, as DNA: TGCAGCGTTGACCGGGAGTACAATGAGCAGTTCTTC. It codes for CSVDREYNEQFF.

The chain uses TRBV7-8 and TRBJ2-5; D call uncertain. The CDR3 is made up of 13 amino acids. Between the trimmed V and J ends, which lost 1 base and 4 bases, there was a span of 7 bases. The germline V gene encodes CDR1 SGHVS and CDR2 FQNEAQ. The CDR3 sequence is CASSLVVGETQYF. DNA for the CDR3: TGTGCCAGCAGCTTAGTAGTGGGAGAGACCCAGTACTTC.

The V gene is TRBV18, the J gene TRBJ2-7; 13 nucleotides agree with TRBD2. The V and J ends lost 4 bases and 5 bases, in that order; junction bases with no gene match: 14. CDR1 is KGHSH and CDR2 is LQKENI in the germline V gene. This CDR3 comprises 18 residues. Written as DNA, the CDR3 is TGTGCCAGCTCACTCCGACTAGCGGGAGGTTCGTATAGCGACGAGCAGTACTTC. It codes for CASSLRLAGGSYSDEQYF.

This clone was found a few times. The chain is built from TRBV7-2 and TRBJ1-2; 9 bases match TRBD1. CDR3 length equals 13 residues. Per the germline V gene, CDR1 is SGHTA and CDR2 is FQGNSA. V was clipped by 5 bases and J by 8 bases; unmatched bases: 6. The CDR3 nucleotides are TGTGCCAGCAGCGCGGGACAGGGATTAGGCTACACCTTC. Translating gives CASSAGQGLGYTF.

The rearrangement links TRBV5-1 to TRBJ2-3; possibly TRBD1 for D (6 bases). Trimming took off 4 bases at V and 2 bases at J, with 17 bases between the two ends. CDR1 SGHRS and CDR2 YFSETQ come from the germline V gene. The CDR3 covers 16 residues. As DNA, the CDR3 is TGCGCCAGCAGCGGAACAGGGAGACCATTCACAGATACGCAGTATTTT. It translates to CASSGTGRPFTDTQYF.

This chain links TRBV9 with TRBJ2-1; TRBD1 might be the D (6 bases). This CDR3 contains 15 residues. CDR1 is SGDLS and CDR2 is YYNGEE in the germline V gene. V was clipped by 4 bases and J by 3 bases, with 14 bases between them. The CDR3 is CASSLGTTIYNEQFF. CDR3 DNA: TGTGCCAGCAGCCTCGGGACAACGATCTACAATGAGCAGTTCTTC.